What follows are 16 T cell receptor beta chains derived from one specimen sequenced in a study of identical twins. MiXCR, run by TCRdb on the 5' RACE reads, gives a single entry per CDR3 protein. The sample yields approximately 260,000 distinct CDR3 sequences, more than 12% seen once. Material for sequencing was memory (CD45RO+) T cells sorted from blood. The receptor set was obtained from a woman aged 18-29 years in good health.

The chain couples TRBV24-1 to TRBJ2-1; D not resolved. V lost 3 bases to trimming and J lost 9 bases, with 11 bases between them. CDR1 and CDR2 (germline): KGHDR, SFDVKD. This CDR3 has 13 amino acids. The CDR3 protein is CATSDGPRSEQFF. DNA of the CDR3: TGTGCCACCAGTGATGGCCCTAGGAGTGAGCAGTTCTTC.

This rearrangement joins TRBV10-3 to TRBJ2-2; weak D call: TRBD2 (7 bases). CDR3 length equals 15 residues. Germline V gene lookup returns CDR1 ENHRY and CDR2 SYGVKD. V shed 10 bases and J shed 6 bases, with 21 bases lying between them. This chain's CDR3 is CATGAAGDFSGELFF. CDR3 nucleotides: TGTGCCACAGGGGCGGCGGGAGACTTTTCCGGGGAGCTGTTTTTT.

This clonotype was seen ten or more times. The chain combines TRBV12-3 or TRBV12-4 with TRBJ2-3; D perhaps matches TRBD2 (5 bases). The CDR3 has 14 residues. Between the trimmed V and J ends, which lost 5 bases and 2 bases, there was a span of 11 bases. CDR3 in amino acids: CASSTTGFTDTQYF. The CDR3 coding sequence is TGTGCCAGCAGTACCACGGGATTCACAGATACGCAGTATTTT.

A few counts support this clonotype. The CDR3 DNA is TGCAGCGTGGCGACAGGTCGGACCGGGGAGCTGTTTTTT. Its translation: CSVATGRTGELFF. The chain carries TRBV29-1 and TRBJ2-2; D is possibly TRBD1 (6 bases). The germline CDR1 and CDR2 sequences are SQVTM and ANQGSEA. The CDR3 totals 13 residues. V was pared by 6 bases and J by 5 bases, with 13 bases between.

The chain employs TRBV6-5 and TRBJ1-6; maybe TRBD1 (5 bases). V lost 2 bases to trimming and J lost 7 bases, with 12 bases between them. The CDR3 has 15 amino acids. Germline V gene lookup returns CDR1 MNHEY and CDR2 SVGAGI. The CDR3 loop reads CASSYERGRNSPLHF. The CDR3 coding sequence is TGTGCCAGCAGTTACGAGCGGGGACGGAATTCACCCCTCCACTTT.

This clonotype was observed a handful of times. This chain joins TRBV20-1 and TRBJ2-5, with D possibly being TRBD2 (6 bases). Germline CDR1 reads DFQATT; CDR2 reads SNEGSKA (reference sequence). The V end lost 1 base, the J end lost 0 bases, and 24 bases lay between the germline ends. The CDR3 consists of 19 residues. CDR3 amino acids: CSARVPSGRNSGYQETQYF. As DNA, the CDR3 is TGCAGTGCTAGAGTCCCAAGCGGGCGCAATTCGGGATACCAAGAGACCCAGTACTTC.

The J gene is TRBJ1-6, the V gene TRBV2; perhaps TRBD1 as D (6 bases). The germline CDR1 and CDR2 sequences are SNHLY and FYNNEI. Trimming pared 6 bases from V and 9 bases from J, leaving 12 bases between. The CDR3 totals 13 residues. CDR3 amino acids: CASSPQGSSPLHF. The DNA of the CDR3 is TGTGCCAGCAGCCCGCAGGGGAGTTCACCCCTCCACTTT.

This clonotype appeared a single time. The rearrangement joins TRBV7-9 to TRBJ1-2; possible D gene TRBD1, 5 bases. V lost 5 bases to trimming and J lost 5 bases, with 15 bases between them. The CDR3 covers 14 residues. Per germline, CDR1 SEHNR and CDR2 FQNEAQ (reference sequence). The CDR3: CASSLGPTDYGYTF. CDR3 DNA: TGTGCCAGCAGCCTGGGACCTACAGATTATGGCTACACCTTC. Full variable domain (outside the CDR3, taken from reference TRBV7-9 and TRBJ1-2): DTGVSQNPRHKITKRGQNVTFRCDPISEHNRLYWYRQTLGQGPEFLTYFQNEAQLEKSRLLSDRFSAERPKGSFSTLEIQRTEQGDSAMYLCASSLGPTDYGYTFGSGTRLTVV.

This clonotype was picked up a small number of times. J is TRBJ1-6 and V is TRBV1; TRBD1 is the table's D call, not checked against the DNA. TRBV1 is a recognized pseudogene. The CDR3 is made up of 15 amino acids. CDR3 nucleotides: TGCACCAGCAGCCCTAGGGGGGCAGGGAATTCACCCCTCCACTTT. It is translated as CTSSPRGAGNSPLHF.

This clonotype was detected a few times. This chain connects TRBV2 to TRBJ2-1; 10 nucleotides line up with TRBD2. Germline CDR1 SNHLY, CDR2 FYNNEI. Trimming cost V 7 bases and J 10 bases; bases outside gene matches: 16. The CDR3 length is 16 residues. In nucleotides, the CDR3 is TGTGCCAGCATCCGCCGGGGGCTAGCGGGGGAGGAAGAGCAGTTCTTC. Protein: CASIRRGLAGEEEQFF.

This clonotype was recorded at least ten times. The chain is built from TRBV27 and TRBJ2-5, with TRBD2 matching over 7 bases. Germline CDR1 and CDR2: MNHEY and SMNVEV (reference sequence). The CDR3 runs to 14 residues. The V gene end was trimmed by 5 bases and the J gene end by 1 base; junction bases not matched to a gene: 4. CDR3 loop: CASSGSGFQETQYF. CDR3 in DNA: TGTGCCAGCAGTGGTAGCGGGTTCCAAGAGACCCAGTACTTC.

This clonotype was counted a few times. The chain's CDR3 is CSASRHGGANYGYTF. DNA of the CDR3: TGCAGTGCTAGCCGTCATGGAGGCGCCAACTATGGCTACACCTTC. The genes are TRBV20-1 and TRBJ1-2; D not certain. V lost 3 bases and J 2 bases, leaving 16 bases between the germline ends. Germline V CDR1 and CDR2: DFQATT, SNEGSKA (reference sequence). There are 15 residues in the CDR3.

This clonotype was counted between two and nine times. The V call is TRBV7-2, the J call TRBJ1-1, with D unclear. Germline V lookup: CDR1 SGHTA, CDR2 FQGNSA. V was pared by 2 bases and J by 7 bases, with 11 bases between. The CDR3 covers 13 residues. CDR3 region: CASSLLISVEAFF. For the CDR3, the DNA is TGTGCCAGCAGCTTACTAATCTCGGTTGAAGCTTTCTTT.

The chain has TRBV10-2 and TRBJ2-7; tentatively, D is TRBD1 (5 bases). The CDR3 has 11 amino acids. The germline V gene encodes CDR1 WSHSY and CDR2 SAAADI. Trimming left V 9 bases short and J 5 bases short, with 11 bases between. The DNA of the CDR3 is TGCGCCAGTGGACAAGTCCACGAGCAGTACTTC. It specifies CASGQVHEQYF.

This clonotype has just a few counts. J is TRBJ2-5 and V is TRBV29-1; TRBD2 agrees at 10 bases. In germline, CDR1 is SQVTM, CDR2 ANQGSEA. The trim removed 8 bases at V and 4 bases at J, leaving 4 bases unmatched. The CDR3 length is 12 residues. DNA of the CDR3: TGCAGCCTTGGGACTAGCGCAGAGACCCAGTACTTC. Protein product: CSLGTSAETQYF.

The rearrangement uses TRBV29-1 and TRBJ2-1; 7 bases are shared with TRBD1. Germline CDR1 reads SQVTM; CDR2 reads ANQGSEA. The junction had 17 bases not matched to a gene; V was cut back by 8 bases and J by 4 bases. The CDR3 spans 16 residues. The CDR3 region has the DNA TGCAGCACAGGGGCCTTAAGGGCGCGAGGTTACAATGAGCAGTTCTTC. Amino acids: CSTGALRARGYNEQFF.